The 25 T cell receptor beta chains in this list originate from one sample, sequenced in a study of cytomegalovirus exposure and HLA in healthy donors. 13 Jbeta primers and 60 Vbeta primers were used for the PCR. Assay used: immunoSEQ multiplex PCR; TCRdb lists only in-frame clones, some missing. The data contain 100,000 or so clones, approximately 65% of them seen just once; the ten biggest clones take up about 5.4%. Material for sequencing was PBMCs. These TCRs come from a woman aged 30 to 39 in good health and CMV-seropositive.

This chain connects TRBV9 to TRBJ2-3, with TRBD2 matching over 8 bases. Germline assignment: CDR1 SGDLS and CDR2 YYNGEE. The CDR3 runs to 14 residues. V gave up 3 bases and J gave up 6 bases; unmatched junction bases: 6. The CDR3 spells CASSALLAGDTQYF. CDR3 nucleotides: TGTGCCAGCAGCGCCCTCTTAGCGGGGGATACGCAGTATTTT.

This clone was counted a few times. The V gene is TRBV19, the J gene TRBJ2-5; 7 bases align to TRBD1. V dropped 6 bases and J dropped 1; count of bases not matched to a gene: 2. Germline CDR1 and CDR2: LNHDA and SQIVND (reference sequence). This CDR3 is built from 13 residues. CDR3 sequence: CASSRTGQETQYF. CDR3 nucleotide sequence: TGTGCCAGTAGCCGGACAGGCCAAGAGACCCAGTACTTC.

CDR3 in DNA: TGTGCCAGCAGTCGTCTGATGGCTCAGCCCCAGCATTTT. Its protein product is CASSRLMAQPQHF. The chain uses TRBV6-5 and TRBJ1-5; no clear D gene. Germline lookup yields CDR1 MNHEY and CDR2 SVGAGI. This CDR3 is built from 13 residues. V was trimmed by 5 bases and J by 6 bases, leaving 11 bases between them.

The chain carries TRBV9 and TRBJ1-3; TRBD1 is a possible D gene (6 bases). Trimming took off 0 bases at V and 4 bases at J, with 11 bases between the two ends. Looked up from germline, CDR1 is SGDLS and CDR2 is YYNGEE. The CDR3 covers 15 residues. The CDR3 DNA reads as TGTGCCAGCAGCGTAGGGGGGCTAGGAGGAAACACCATATATTTT. Its translation: CASSVGGLGGNTIYF. Based on the CDR3 plus reference TRBV9 and TRBJ1-3, the full variable domain is DSGVTQTPKHLITATGQRVTLRCSPRSGDLSVYWYQQSLDQGLQFLIQYYNGEERAKGNILERFSAQQFPDLHSELNLSSLELGDSALYFCASSVGGLGGNTIYFGEGSWLTVV.

V and J are TRBV5-1 and TRBJ2-2; 9 positions match TRBD1. V lost 4 bases to trimming and J lost 6 bases; unmatched junction nucleotides: 7. Germline loops: CDR1 SGHRS, CDR2 YFSETQ. This CDR3 is 15 amino acids long. CDR3 region: CASSNQGTGSGELFF. CDR3 nucleotide sequence: TGCGCCAGCAGCAATCAGGGGACAGGGTCCGGGGAGCTGTTTTTT.

The J gene is TRBJ1-5, the V gene TRBV5-1; D uncertain. V was shortened by 4 bases and J by 5 bases, with 10 bases between the two germline ends. CDR1 SGHRS and CDR2 YFSETQ come from the germline V gene. The length of the CDR3 is 13 residues. CDR3 in amino acids: CASSLTTDQPQHF. CDR3 DNA sequence: TGCGCCAGCAGCCTAACCACAGATCAGCCCCAGCATTTT. The complete variable domain, with remaining parts taken from reference TRBV5-1 and TRBJ1-5, reads KAGVTQTPRYLIKTRGQQVTLSCSPISGHRSVSWYQQTPGQGLQFLFEYFSETQRNKGNFPGRFSGRQFSNSRSEMNVSTLELGDSALYLCASSLTTDQPQHFGDGTRLSIL.

J is TRBJ2-7 and V is TRBV7-2, with D perhaps matching TRBD1 (5 bases). Germline V gene data show CDR1 as SGHTA and CDR2 as FQGNSA. This CDR3 region has 16 residues. Trimming took 2 bases from V and 0 from J, leaving 14 bases between them. CDR3 residues: CASSLYQGASSYEQYF. Written as DNA, the CDR3 is TGTGCCAGCAGCTTATACCAGGGCGCGAGCTCCTACGAGCAGTACTTC.

The CDR3 DNA is TGTGCCAGCAGCTTAAATTACGGGGAGCTGTTTTTT. Protein sequence: CASSLNYGELFF. The rearrangement uses TRBV7-3 and TRBJ2-2; no clear D gene. The CDR3 runs 12 residues. Per the germline V gene, CDR1 is SGHTA and CDR2 is FQGTGA. Trimming cost V 1 base and J 7 bases, with 4 bases left between them.

The V and J genes are TRBV27 and TRBJ1-2; D not certain. This CDR3 is 13 amino acids long. V lost 5 bases and J lost 4, with 11 bases in between. Germline CDR1 is MNHEY and CDR2 is SMNVEV (reference sequence). The CDR3 here is CASSMNSPYGYTF. The CDR3 DNA reads TGTGCCAGCAGTATGAACAGCCCCTATGGCTACACCTTC.

V gene TRBV9 combines with J gene TRBJ1-2, with 7 bases lining up with TRBD1. CDR3 length equals 14 residues. Germline CDR1 is SGDLS and CDR2 is YYNGEE. With V trimmed by 3 bases and J by 5 bases, 7 bases remained unmatched. CDR3: CASSAQGSSYGYTF. The CDR3 DNA sequence: TGTGCCAGCAGCGCACAGGGGTCCAGTTATGGCTACACCTTC.

The CDR3 DNA reads TGTGCCAGTAGCCGGGAAGGGGGAGAGACCCAGTACTTC. Translating gives CASSREGGETQYF. The rearrangement uses TRBV19 and TRBJ2-5; tentatively, D is TRBD1 (6 bases). Germline V CDR1 and CDR2: LNHDA, SQIVND (reference sequence). The CDR3 runs 13 residues. Trimming cost V 6 bases and J 4 bases, with 12 bases left between them.

This clone appeared once. This chain connects TRBV19 to TRBJ1-2, with 8 bases that match TRBD1. Germline V CDR1 and CDR2: LNHDA, SQIVND (reference sequence). This CDR3 comprises 17 residues. J gave up 8 bases and V 7 bases, and 21 bases lay outside the gene matches. CDR3 sequence (DNA): TGTGCCAGTAATGATGGGGGCAGGGGGCTCCTTAGTGCCGGCTACACCTTC. Translating gives CASNDGGRGLLSAGYTF. The entire variable domain, with the rest obtained from reference TRBV19 and TRBJ1-2, is as follows: DGGITQSPKYLFRKEGQNVTLSCEQNLNHDAMYWYRQDPGQGLRLIYYSQIVNDFQKGDIAEGYSVSREKKESFPLTVTSAQKNPTAFYLCASNDGGRGLLSAGYTFGSGTRLTVV.

This clone appeared a few times. The chain joins TRBV28 to TRBJ1-1, with 8 bases identical to TRBD1. The CDR3 runs to 14 residues. Germline V gene lookup returns CDR1 MDHEN and CDR2 SYDVKM. Trimming removed 4 bases from V and 5 bases from J; junction bases left unmatched: 6. CDR3 nucleotide sequence: TGTGCCAGCAGTTCTACAGGGGGAGGAACTGAAGCTTTCTTT. Translated, it gives CASSSTGGGTEAFF.

This chain uses TRBV29-1 with TRBJ2-1; 8 nucleotides match TRBD1. CDR3 length: 13 residues. Looked up from germline, CDR1 is SQVTM and CDR2 is ANQGSEA. V was clipped by 6 bases and J by 4 bases; unmatched bases: 5. The DNA of the CDR3 is TGCAGCGTGTTACAGGGGGGATACAATGAGCAGTTCTTC. It specifies CSVLQGGYNEQFF.

The rearrangement links TRBV10-2 to TRBJ2-7; D is unresolved. CDR3 length: 13 residues. Deletions cut 5 bases from V and 1 base from J, with 9 bases between. CDR1 and CDR2 from the germline V gene are WSHSY and SAAADI. The CDR3 loop reads CASSKDISYEQYF. CDR3 DNA: TGCGCCAGCAGTAAAGACATTTCCTACGAGCAGTACTTC.

The J gene is TRBJ2-5, the V gene TRBV5-1, with TRBD2 as a possible D gene (7 bases). The germline V gene encodes CDR1 SGHRS and CDR2 YFSETQ. V lost 4 bases to trimming and J lost 3 bases, with 19 bases between them. The CDR3 runs to 16 residues. CDR3 amino acids: CASSLWEGGAKETQYF. CDR3 nucleotides: TGCGCCAGCAGCCTGTGGGAGGGGGGAGCCAAAGAGACCCAGTACTTC.

The chain employs TRBV10-3 and TRBJ2-1, with D maybe TRBD1 (6 bases). V was pared by 5 bases and J by 5 bases, with 10 bases between. The CDR3 sequence is 13 residues long. From germline, CDR1 is ENHRY and CDR2 SYGVKD. The CDR3 region is CAISPGVDNEQFF. The CDR3 region has the DNA TGTGCCATCAGTCCAGGGGTTGACAATGAGCAGTTCTTC.

The chain uses TRBV15 and TRBJ2-3; D unresolved. Trimming stripped 0 bases from V and 1 base from J, with 11 bases between. The CDR3 has 16 residues. The V gene's germline CDR1 is LNHNV and CDR2 YYDKDF (reference sequence). CDR3 loop: CATSRDRLQRTDTQYF. The CDR3 coding sequence is TGTGCCACCAGCAGAGATCGTTTACAGCGCACAGATACGCAGTATTTT.

The chain's CDR3 is CASSPGGQETQYF. CDR3 bases: TGTGCCAGCTCACCGGGGGGACAAGAGACCCAGTACTTC. J is TRBJ2-5 and V is TRBV18, with a possible D match to TRBD2 (6 bases). V was cut by 3 bases and J by 2 bases, with 7 bases left in between. This CDR3 has 13 residues. Germline lookup yields CDR1 KGHSH and CDR2 LQKENI.

There are a few counts of this clone. V and J are TRBV6-1 and TRBJ1-4; a weak D match, TRBD1 (5 bases). V lost 4 bases, J lost 4 bases, and 13 bases lay in between. This CDR3 contains 15 residues. Per the germline V gene, CDR1 is MNHNS and CDR2 is SASEGT. The CDR3 is CASSARQPFNEKLFF. CDR3 nucleotides: TGTGCCAGCAGTGCCCGACAGCCATTTAATGAAAAACTGTTTTTT.

The genes are TRBV28 and TRBJ1-6, with 12 bases lining up with TRBD1. From germline, CDR1 is MDHEN and CDR2 SYDVKM. The CDR3 length is 18 residues. V was clipped by 8 bases and J by 1 base; unmatched bases: 9. The CDR3 here is CASGGTGGAFSYNSPLHF. CDR3 sequence (DNA): TGTGCCAGCGGAGGGACAGGGGGCGCTTTTTCCTATAATTCACCCCTCCACTTT.

This clone was observed a few times. The genes are TRBV7-9 and TRBJ1-1; 7 nucleotides align to TRBD1. V shed 5 bases and J 1 base; nucleotides not matched to a gene: 7. This CDR3 comprises 15 residues. CDR1 and CDR2 from the germline V gene are SEHNR and FQNEAQ (reference sequence). This CDR3 is CASSRATGANTEAFF. The CDR3 bases are TGTGCCAGCAGCCGCGCTACAGGGGCGAACACTGAAGCTTTCTTT.

This chain links TRBV2 with TRBJ1-4; perhaps TRBD1 as D (6 bases). This CDR3 has 15 residues. V lost 3 bases to trimming and J lost 8 bases, with 16 bases between them. Germline CDR1 SNHLY, CDR2 FYNNEI. As DNA, the CDR3 is TGTGCCAGCAGTGACCAGTTAGGACAGAACGAAAAACTGTTTTTT. Its protein is CASSDQLGQNEKLFF.

The CDR3 spells CASRKQGASNQPQHF. The CDR3 DNA is TGTGCCAGCAGGAAACAGGGGGCTAGCAATCAGCCCCAGCATTTT. This rearrangement joins TRBV2 to TRBJ1-5; TRBD1 aligns across 9 bases. Trimming removed 6 bases from V and 0 bases from J; junction bases left unmatched: 3. The CDR3 has 15 amino acids. Per germline, CDR1 SNHLY and CDR2 FYNNEI.

This chain joins TRBV9 and TRBJ2-1; 9 nucleotides line up with TRBD2. V was pared by 0 bases and J by 5 bases, with 3 bases of the junction left unmatched. CDR3 length equals 15 residues. CDR1 SGDLS and CDR2 YYNGEE come from the germline V gene. This CDR3 reads CASSVGGGDNNEQFF. CDR3 in DNA: TGTGCCAGCAGCGTAGGCGGGGGGGACAACAATGAGCAGTTCTTC. Full variable domain (missing parts from reference TRBV9 and TRBJ2-1): DSGVTQTPKHLITATGQRVTLRCSPRSGDLSVYWYQQSLDQGLQFLIQYYNGEERAKGNILERFSAQQFPDLHSELNLSSLELGDSALYFCASSVGGGDNNEQFFGPGTRLTVL.